Described below is a single T cell receptor (beta chain) sequence and its context. This sample is drawn from a study of T cells in Graves' hyperthyroidism and ophthalmopathy. Amplified TCR beta CDR3 regions derived from RNA transcripts. The TCR CDR3 first-round RT-PCR relied on the HTBI primer set. TCRdb passed the multiplex PCR reads through MiXCR, listing each CDR3 protein once. Among 500,000 to 550,000 distinct CDR3 sequences, less than 20% were seen once, and the ten largest hold over 45%. Each ophthalmopathy patient scored at least 3 on the Clinical Activity Score and at least 4 on NOSPECS grade, with duration under 3 months. The CDR3 contains 17 residues. The V gene's germline CDR1 is MNHNS and CDR2 SASEGT. Trimming stripped 7 bases from V and 3 bases from J, with 22 bases between.

The chain has TRBV6-1 and TRBJ2-1, with a weak D call TRBD2 (7 bases). This sequence originates from a middle-aged man with Graves' ophthalmopathy. The sample comprised blood. CDR3 sequence reads: CASTRVGGGGYYNEQFF. The CDR3 region has the DNA TGTGCCAGCACCAGAGTGGGGGGCGGGGGCTACTACAATGAGCAGTTCTTC.